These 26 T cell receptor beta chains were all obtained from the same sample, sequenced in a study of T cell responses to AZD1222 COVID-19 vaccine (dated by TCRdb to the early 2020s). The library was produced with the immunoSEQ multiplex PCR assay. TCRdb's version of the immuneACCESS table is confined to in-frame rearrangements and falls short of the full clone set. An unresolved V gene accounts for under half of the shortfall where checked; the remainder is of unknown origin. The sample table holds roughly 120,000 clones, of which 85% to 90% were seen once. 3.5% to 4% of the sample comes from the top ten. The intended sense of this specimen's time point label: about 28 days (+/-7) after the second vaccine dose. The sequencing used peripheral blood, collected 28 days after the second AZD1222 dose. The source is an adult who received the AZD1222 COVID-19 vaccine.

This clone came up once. CDR3 in amino acids: CASSLSGGYEQYF. The CDR3 nucleotides read TGTGCCAGCAGCCTGAGCGGCGGCTACGAGCAGTACTTC. V gene TRBV9 combines with J gene TRBJ2-7; perhaps TRBD2 as D (5 bases). V was trimmed by 4 bases and J by 3 bases, leaving 11 bases between them. The length of the CDR3 is 13 residues. Germline lookup yields CDR1 SGDLS and CDR2 YYNGEE.

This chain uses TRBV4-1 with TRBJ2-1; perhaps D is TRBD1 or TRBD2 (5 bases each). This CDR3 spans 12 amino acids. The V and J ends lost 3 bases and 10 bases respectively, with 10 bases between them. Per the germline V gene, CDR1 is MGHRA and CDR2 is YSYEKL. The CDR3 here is CASSQGPQEQFF. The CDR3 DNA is TGCGCCAGCAGCCAGGGACCACAGGAGCAGTTCTTC.

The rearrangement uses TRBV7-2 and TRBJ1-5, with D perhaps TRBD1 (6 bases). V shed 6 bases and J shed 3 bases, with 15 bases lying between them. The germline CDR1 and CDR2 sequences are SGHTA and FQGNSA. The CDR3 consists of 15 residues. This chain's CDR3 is CASSTGFGDNQPQHF. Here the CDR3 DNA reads TGTGCCAGCAGTACAGGGTTCGGGGACAATCAGCCCCAGCATTTT.

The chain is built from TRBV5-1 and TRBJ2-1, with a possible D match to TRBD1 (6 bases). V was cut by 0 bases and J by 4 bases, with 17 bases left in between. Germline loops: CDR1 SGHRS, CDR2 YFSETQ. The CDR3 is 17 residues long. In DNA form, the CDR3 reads TGCGCCAGCAGCTTGGGGGACATTCCGTCTAGATACAATGAGCAGTTCTTC. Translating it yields CASSLGDIPSRYNEQFF.

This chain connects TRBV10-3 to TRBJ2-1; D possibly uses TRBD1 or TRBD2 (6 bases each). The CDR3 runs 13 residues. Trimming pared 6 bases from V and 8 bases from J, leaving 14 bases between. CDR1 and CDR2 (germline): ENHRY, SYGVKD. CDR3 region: CAIRGGGGYEQFF. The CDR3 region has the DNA TGTGCCATCAGGGGGGGCGGTGGGTATGAGCAGTTCTTC.

The CDR3 spells CASSFSTQGQRVFYEQYF. CDR3 sequence (DNA): TGTGCCAGCAGTTTTTCGACCCAAGGACAGAGAGTTTTCTACGAGCAGTACTTC. The rearrangement uses TRBV28 and TRBJ2-7; D may be TRBD1 (6 bases). Germline V gene data show CDR1 as MDHEN and CDR2 as SYDVKM. Trimming took off 3 bases at V and 3 bases at J, with 24 bases between the two ends. The CDR3 contains 18 residues.

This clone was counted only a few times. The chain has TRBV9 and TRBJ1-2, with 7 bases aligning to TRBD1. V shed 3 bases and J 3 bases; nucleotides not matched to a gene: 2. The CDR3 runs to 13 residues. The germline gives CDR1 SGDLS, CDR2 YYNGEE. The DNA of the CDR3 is TGTGCCAGCAGCGAACAGGGGTACTATGGCTACACCTTC. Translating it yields CASSEQGYYGYTF. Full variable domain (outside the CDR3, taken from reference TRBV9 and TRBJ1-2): DSGVTQTPKHLITATGQRVTLRCSPRSGDLSVYWYQQSLDQGLQFLIQYYNGEERAKGNILERFSAQQFPDLHSELNLSSLELGDSALYFCASSEQGYYGYTFGSGTRLTVV.

DNA of the CDR3: TGTGCCAGCAGCTCCTTCAGCTACAATGAGCAGTTCTTC. This sequence encodes CASSSFSYNEQFF. This rearrangement joins TRBV7-8 to TRBJ2-1; unclear D gene. V dropped 4 bases and J dropped 3 bases, with 7 bases sitting between them. The length of the CDR3 is 13 residues. CDR1 and CDR2 (germline): SGHVS, FQNEAQ. Full variable domain (missing parts from reference TRBV7-8 and TRBJ2-1): GAGVSQSPRYKVAKRGQDVALRCDPISGHVSLFWYQQALGQGPEFLTYFQNEAQLDKSGLPSDRFFAERPEGSVSTLKIQRTQQEDSAVYLCASSSFSYNEQFFGPGTRLTVL.

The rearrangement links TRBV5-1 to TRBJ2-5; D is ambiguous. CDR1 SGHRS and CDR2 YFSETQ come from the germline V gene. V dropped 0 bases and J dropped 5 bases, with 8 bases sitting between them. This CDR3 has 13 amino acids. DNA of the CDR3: TGCGCCAGCAGCTTGGTTAGTGTGGAGACCCAGTACTTC. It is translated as CASSLVSVETQYF.

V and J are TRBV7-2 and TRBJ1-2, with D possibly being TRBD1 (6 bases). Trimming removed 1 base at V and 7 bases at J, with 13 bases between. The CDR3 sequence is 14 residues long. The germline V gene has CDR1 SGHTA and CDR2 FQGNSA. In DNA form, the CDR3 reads TGTGCCAGCAGCTTAGGGCGACAGGCCCTTGGCTACACCTTC. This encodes CASSLGRQALGYTF.

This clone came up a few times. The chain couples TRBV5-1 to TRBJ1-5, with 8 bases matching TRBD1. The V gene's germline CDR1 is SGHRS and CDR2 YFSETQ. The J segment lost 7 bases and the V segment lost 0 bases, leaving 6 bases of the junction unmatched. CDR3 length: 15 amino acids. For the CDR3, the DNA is TGCGCCAGCAGCTTGGATAGAACAGGGGGACAGCCCCAGCATTTT. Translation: CASSLDRTGGQPQHF.

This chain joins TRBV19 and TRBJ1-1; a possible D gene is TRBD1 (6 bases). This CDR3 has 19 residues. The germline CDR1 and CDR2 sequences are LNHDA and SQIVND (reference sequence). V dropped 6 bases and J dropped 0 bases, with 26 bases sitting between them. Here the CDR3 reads CASRKRGSGARPVNTEAFF. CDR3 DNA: TGTGCCAGTAGAAAAAGGGGGTCCGGGGCCCGACCGGTGAACACTGAAGCTTTCTTT.

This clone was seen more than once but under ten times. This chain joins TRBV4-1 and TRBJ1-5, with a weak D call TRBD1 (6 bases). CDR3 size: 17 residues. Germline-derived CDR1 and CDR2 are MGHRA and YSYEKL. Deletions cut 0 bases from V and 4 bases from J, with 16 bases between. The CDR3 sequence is CASSQEGFGGANQPQHF. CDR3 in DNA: TGCGCCAGCAGCCAAGAAGGGTTCGGGGGGGCAAATCAGCCCCAGCATTTT.

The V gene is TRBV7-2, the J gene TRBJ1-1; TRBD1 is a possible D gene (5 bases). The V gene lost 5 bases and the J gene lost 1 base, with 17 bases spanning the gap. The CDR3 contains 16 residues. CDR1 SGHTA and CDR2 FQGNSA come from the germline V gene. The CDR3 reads CASSPKGYGANTEAFF. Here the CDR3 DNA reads TGTGCCAGCAGCCCCAAGGGGTATGGGGCGAACACTGAAGCTTTCTTT.

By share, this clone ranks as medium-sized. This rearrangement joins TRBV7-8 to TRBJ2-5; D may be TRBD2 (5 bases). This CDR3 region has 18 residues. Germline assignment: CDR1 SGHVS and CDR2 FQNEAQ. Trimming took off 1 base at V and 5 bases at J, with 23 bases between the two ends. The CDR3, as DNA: TGTGCCAGCAGCTTAGGGTCGAGGACCTCCATATCGGGGGAGACCCAGTACTTC. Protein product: CASSLGSRTSISGETQYF.

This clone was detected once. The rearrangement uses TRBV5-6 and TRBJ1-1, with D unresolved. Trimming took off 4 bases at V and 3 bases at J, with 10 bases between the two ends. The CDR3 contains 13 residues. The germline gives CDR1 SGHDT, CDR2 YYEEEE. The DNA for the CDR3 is TGTGCCAGCAGCCCTAACCCGGACACTGAAGCTTTCTTT. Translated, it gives CASSPNPDTEAFF.

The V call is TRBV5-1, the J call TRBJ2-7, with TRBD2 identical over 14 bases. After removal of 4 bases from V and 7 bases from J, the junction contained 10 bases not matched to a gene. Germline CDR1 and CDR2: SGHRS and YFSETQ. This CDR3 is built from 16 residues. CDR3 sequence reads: CASSQGLAGGMGEQYF. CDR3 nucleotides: TGCGCCAGCAGCCAAGGACTAGCGGGAGGAATGGGAGAGCAGTACTTC.

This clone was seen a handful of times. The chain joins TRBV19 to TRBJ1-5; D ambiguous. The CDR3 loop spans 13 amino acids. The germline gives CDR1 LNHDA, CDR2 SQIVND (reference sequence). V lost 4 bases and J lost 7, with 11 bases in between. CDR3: CASSKSVRQPQHF. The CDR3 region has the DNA TGTGCCAGTAGTAAGTCGGTCAGACAGCCCCAGCATTTT.

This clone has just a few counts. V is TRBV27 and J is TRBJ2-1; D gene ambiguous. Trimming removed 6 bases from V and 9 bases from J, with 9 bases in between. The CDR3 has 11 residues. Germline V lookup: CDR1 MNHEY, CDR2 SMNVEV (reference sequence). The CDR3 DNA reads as TGTGCCAGCAGCTTCCACAGTGAGCAGTTCTTC. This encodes CASSFHSEQFF.

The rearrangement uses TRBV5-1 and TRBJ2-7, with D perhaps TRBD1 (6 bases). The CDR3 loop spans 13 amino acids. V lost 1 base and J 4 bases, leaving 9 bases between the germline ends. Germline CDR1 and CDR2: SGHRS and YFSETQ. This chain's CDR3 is CASSLFQGYEQYF. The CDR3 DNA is TGCGCCAGCAGCTTGTTCCAGGGGTACGAGCAGTACTTC.

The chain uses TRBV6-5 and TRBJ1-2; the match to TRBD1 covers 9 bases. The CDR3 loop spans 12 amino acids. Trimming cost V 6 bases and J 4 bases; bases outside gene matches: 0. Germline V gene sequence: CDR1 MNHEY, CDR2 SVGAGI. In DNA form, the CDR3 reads TGTGCCAGCAGGACAGGGGGCTATGGCTACACCTTC. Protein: CASRTGGYGYTF.

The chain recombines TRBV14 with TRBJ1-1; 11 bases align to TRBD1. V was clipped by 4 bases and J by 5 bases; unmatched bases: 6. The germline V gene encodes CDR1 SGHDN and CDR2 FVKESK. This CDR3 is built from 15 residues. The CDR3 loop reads CASSLRTGGVTEAFF. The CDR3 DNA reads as TGTGCCAGCAGCCTCCGGACAGGGGGCGTGACTGAAGCTTTCTTT.

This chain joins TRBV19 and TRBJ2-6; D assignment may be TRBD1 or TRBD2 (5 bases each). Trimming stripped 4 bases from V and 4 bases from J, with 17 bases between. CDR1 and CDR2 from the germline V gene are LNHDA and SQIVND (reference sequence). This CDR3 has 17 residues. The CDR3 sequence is CASSTLGPGSGANVLTF. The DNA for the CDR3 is TGTGCCAGTAGTACACTAGGGCCAGGGTCCGGGGCCAACGTCCTGACTTTC.

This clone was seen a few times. CDR3 sequence reads: CASNPSFSYNSPLHF. The CDR3 coding sequence is TGTGCCAGCAATCCGTCCTTCTCCTATAATTCACCCCTCCACTTT. This chain joins TRBV28 and TRBJ1-6, with unresolved D. Per germline, CDR1 MDHEN and CDR2 SYDVKM. CDR3 length: 15 residues. V lost 7 bases and J 0 bases, leaving 10 bases between the germline ends.

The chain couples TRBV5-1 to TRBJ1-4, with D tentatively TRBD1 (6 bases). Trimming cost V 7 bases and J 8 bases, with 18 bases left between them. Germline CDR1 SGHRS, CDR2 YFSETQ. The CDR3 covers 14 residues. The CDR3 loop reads CASRIGTTGEKLFF. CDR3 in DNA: TGCGCCAGCCGGATCGGGACAACGGGGGAAAAACTGTTTTTT.

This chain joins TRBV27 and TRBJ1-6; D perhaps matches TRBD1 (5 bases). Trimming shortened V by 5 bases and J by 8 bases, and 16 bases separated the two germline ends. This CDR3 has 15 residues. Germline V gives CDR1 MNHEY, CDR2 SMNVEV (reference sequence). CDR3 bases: TGTGCCAGCAGTGCCTCGGAGGGGAGGGATTCACCCCTCCACTTT. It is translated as CASSASEGRDSPLHF.